These T cell receptor beta chains were read from a single sample in a study of OX40 agonist ivuxolimab in advanced cancers. Clones were sequenced by immunoSEQ multiplex PCR, and TCRdb holds only the in-frame ones, with some missing. The data contain about 60,000 clones, about 87% of them singletons. The material sequenced was CD4+ or CD8+ T cells sorted from blood, taken in a trial of the OX40 agonist ivuxolimab. The receptor set was obtained from an adult with an advanced solid tumor such as melanoma, head and neck, liver or kidney cancer. Both conserved end residues are part of each CDR3. The D gene is left open where the match is weak. The listing skips clone size in some rows; elsewhere it reads once, few, many or a size class.

j_call v_call clone_size d_call cdr3_aa cdr3_nt
TRBJ2-5 TRBV10-3 NA NA CAISGIEYQETQYF TGTGCCATCAGCGGCATCGAGTACCAAGAGACCCAGTACTTC
TRBJ2-7 TRBV14 once NA CASSPGHHYPYEQYF TGTGCCAGCAGCCCGGGACACCATTACCCCTACGAGCAGTACTTC
TRBJ1-2 TRBV5-8 NA NA CASSLVGLPYGYTF TGTGCCAGCAGCTTGGTGGGATTACCCTATGGCTACACCTTC
TRBJ2-7 TRBV5-1 NA TRBD1 CASSYRTGATYEQYF TGCGCCAGCAGCTACAGGACAGGGGCGACCTACGAGCAGTACTTC
TRBJ1-2 TRBV25-1 once TRBD1 CASSLQGADQGYGYTF TGTGCCAGCAGTCTCCAGGGGGCGGATCAGGGGTATGGCTACACCTTC
TRBJ2-1 TRBV28 NA NA CASSLRGEQFF TGTGCCAGCAGTTTGAGGGGTGAGCAGTTCTTC
TRBJ2-5 TRBV6-1 NA TRBD2 CASSEGEWIGGGETQYF TGTGCCAGCAGTGAAGGGGAGTGGATCGGGGGAGGGGAGACCCAGTACTTC
TRBJ1-5 TRBV7-2 NA NA CASSQSGSNQPQHF TGTGCCAGCAGCCAGTCAGGGTCTAATCAGCCCCAGCATTTT
TRBJ1-1 TRBV2 few NA CASKWGLSQAEAFF TGTGCCAGCAAGTGGGGCCTCAGCCAGGCTGAAGCTTTCTTT
TRBJ1-5 TRBV6-1 NA NA CASSQDQPQHF TGTGCCAGCAGCCAAGATCAGCCCCAGCATTTT
TRBJ1-6 TRBV14 NA NA CASSYRRGGDYNSPLHF TGTGCCAGCAGCTACCGAAGAGGGGGGGACTATAATTCACCCCTCCACTTT
TRBJ1-1 TRBV7-2 NA NA CASSFNPSGTEAFF TGTGCCAGCAGTTTCAACCCCTCTGGGACTGAAGCTTTCTTT
TRBJ1-4 TRBV28 NA TRBD1 CASSSGQGNEKLFF TGTGCCAGCAGTTCCGGACAGGGTAATGAAAAACTGTTTTTT
TRBJ1-3 TRBV30 NA TRBD1 CAWSPTRQRTGGSGNTIYF TGTGCCTGGAGTCCTACCAGACAGAGAACAGGGGGCAGTGGAAACACCATATATTTT
TRBJ2-7 TRBV4-2 NA TRBD1 CASSQDVGTGTHEQYF TGTGCCAGCAGCCAAGACGTTGGGACAGGGACCCACGAGCAGTACTTC
TRBJ1-4 TRBV19 NA NA CASSMGRLNEKLFF TGTGCCAGTAGTATGGGCAGACTTAATGAAAAACTGTTTTTT
TRBJ2-1 TRBV30 NA NA CAWSVPRGASYNEQFF TGTGCCTGGAGTGTACCTCGAGGGGCGTCCTACAATGAGCAGTTCTTC
TRBJ2-3 TRBV5-1 NA TRBD2 CASSSLGEGPSTDTQYF TGCGCCAGCAGCTCCCTTGGGGAGGGGCCTAGCACAGATACGCAGTATTTT
TRBJ2-2 TRBV2 NA NA CASSLETGELFF TGTGCCAGCAGTCTGGAAACCGGGGAGCTGTTTTTT
TRBJ1-1 TRBV7-3 once NA CASRQGPDTEAFF TGTGCCAGCAGACAGGGACCTGACACTGAAGCTTTCTTT
TRBJ2-5 TRBV7-9 NA TRBD1 CASTSGGETKKETQYF TGTGCCAGCACCTCAGGGGGAGAGACGAAGAAAGAGACCCAGTACTTC
TRBJ2-1 TRBV5-5 NA NA CASSLLGAQNNEQFF TGTGCCAGCAGCTTGCTTGGGGCCCAGAACAATGAGCAGTTCTTC
TRBJ1-5 TRBV5-1 NA TRBD1 CASSTGTDNQPQHF TGCGCCAGCAGCACCGGGACAGACAATCAGCCCCAGCATTTT
TRBJ2-3 TRBV6-5 few NA CASSYSRQGSTDTQYF TGTGCCAGCAGTTACTCGAGGCAGGGAAGCACAGATACGCAGTATTTT
TRBJ2-5 TRBV9 NA TRBD2 CASSETSGSETQYF TGTGCCAGCAGCGAGACTAGCGGGTCGGAGACCCAGTACTTC
TRBJ2-7 TRBV2 NA NA CASGPSAEQYF TGTGCCAGCGGGCCGAGTGCCGAGCAGTACTTC
TRBJ2-1 TRBV5-1 NA TRBD2 CASKFAAGDNEQFF TGCGCCAGCAAGTTCGCAGCGGGAGACAATGAGCAGTTCTTC
TRBJ2-7 TRBV5-4 once TRBD2 CASSRGASGASYEQYF TGTGCCAGCAGCCGGGGGGCTAGCGGGGCCTCCTACGAGCAGTACTTC
TRBJ1-5 TRBV4-3 NA NA CASSQGAGSVSNQPQHF TGCGCCAGCAGCCAGGGTGCGGGTTCGGTTAGCAATCAGCCCCAGCATTTT
TRBJ2-1 TRBV12-2 once NA CASRLETRFANNEQFF TGTGCAAGTCGCTTGGAAACTAGGTTTGCGAACAATGAGCAGTTCTTC
TRBJ2-7 TRBV30 NA TRBD1 CAWRPLGTGGGSSYEQYF TGTGCCTGGAGACCCCTGGGGACAGGGGGCGGGAGCTCCTACGAGCAGTACTTC
TRBJ1-1 TRBV16 once TRBD1 CASSQSRGQTEAFF TGTGCCAGCAGCCAATCAAGGGGGCAAACTGAAGCTTTCTTT
TRBJ2-3 TRBV19 once NA CASSIVGSGVADTQYF TGTGCCAGTAGTATTGTTGGGTCAGGGGTCGCAGATACGCAGTATTTT
TRBJ1-5 TRBV5-5 NA NA CASSEQQGNQPQHF TGTGCCAGCAGCGAACAACAGGGTAATCAGCCCCAGCATTTT
TRBJ1-6 TRBV11-3 NA TRBD1 CASSYTGVNSPLHF TGTGCCAGCAGCTATACAGGGGTCAATTCACCCCTCCACTTT
TRBJ1-1 TRBV6-5 NA NA CASSRQDTEAFF TGTGCCAGCAGTAGACAGGACACTGAAGCTTTCTTT
TRBJ2-1 TRBV19 NA TRBD2 CASSIVLAGGNNEQFF TGTGCCAGTAGTATAGTTCTAGCGGGGGGCAACAATGAGCAGTTCTTC
TRBJ1-1 TRBV19 few NA CATDMNTEAFF TGTGCCACCGACATGAACACTGAAGCTTTCTTT
TRBJ2-3 TRBV30 once TRBD2 CAWDLAGGGTDTQYF TGTGCCTGGGATTTAGCGGGAGGGGGCACAGATACGCAGTATTTT
TRBJ2-3 TRBV5-1 NA TRBD2 CASSWTSKDTQYF TGCGCCAGCAGTTGGACTAGCAAGGATACGCAGTATTTT